This T cell receptor beta chain was profiled in a study of blood T cells in healthy people across ages. Then a second PCR, running about 7 to 11 cycles, was carried out with a sample-barcoded 5' primer and a J-beta primer mix. TCRdb called the 5' RACE reads again in MiXCR, with one record for every CDR3 protein. The sample records nearly 800,000 distinct CDR3 sequences, 25% being singletons. The study isolated at least 6 million PBMCs from each sample. The V and J ends lost 0 bases and 7 bases respectively, with 12 bases between them. The CDR3 consists of 15 residues. Germline V lookup: CDR1 MNHEY, CDR2 SVGAGI. The same data also went into a second study, on T cells of mothers and their children.

The receptor was isolated from a boy aged 5-17 years in good health. The V gene is TRBV6-5, the J gene TRBJ1-4; D is perhaps TRBD1 (5 bases). The sequenced sample consisted of blood. DNA of the CDR3: TGTGCCAGCAGTTACTCGGGACCTGGTAGTGAAAAACTGTTTTTT. Protein product: CASSYSGPGSEKLFF.